The 12 T cell receptor beta chains below all came from one sample that was sequenced in a study of Ad26.COV2.S vaccination and SARS-CoV-2 variants. Produced via immunoSEQ multiplex PCR; TCRdb's table is partial and in-frame only. The sample has hundreds of thousands of clones, less than 90% seen once. Treatment described: 15 to 20 received Ad26.COV2.S at low or high dose, single or two shots; 5 received placebo; per-sample allocation not given. Material that was analyzed had been drawn on day 63 after the first vaccine or placebo injection. This specimen consisted of peripheral blood, obtained in a trial of Ad26.COV2.S vaccine versus placebo. These TCRs come from a person aged 18-65 years who received the Ad26.COV2.S COVID-19 vaccine or a placebo.

The chain uses TRBV29-1 and TRBJ2-2; TRBD2 aligns across 8 bases. Trimming took 7 bases from V and 1 from J; bases not matched to a gene: 5. The CDR3 extends over 14 amino acids. The germline gives CDR1 SQVTM, CDR2 ANQGSEA. The CDR3 spells CSGGSGGNTGELFF. The CDR3 bases are TGCAGCGGTGGGAGCGGGGGGAACACCGGGGAGCTGTTTTTT.

This clone has only one observation. The chain carries TRBV19 and TRBJ1-5; D is unclear. The germline CDR1 and CDR2 sequences are LNHDA and SQIVND (reference sequence). CDR3 length: 15 amino acids. Trimming left V 7 bases short and J 6 bases short, with 19 bases between. The CDR3: CASTGVEARGQPQHF. The CDR3 nucleotides are TGTGCCAGTACCGGGGTTGAGGCGCGGGGTCAGCCCCAGCATTTT. Based on the CDR3 plus reference TRBV19 and TRBJ1-5, the full variable domain is DGGITQSPKYLFRKEGQNVTLSCEQNLNHDAMYWYRQDPGQGLRLIYYSQIVNDFQKGDIAEGYSVSREKKESFPLTVTSAQKNPTAFYLCASTGVEARGQPQHFGDGTRLSIL.

The rearrangement uses TRBV6-1 and TRBJ2-7; TRBD1 or TRBD2 may be the D gene (5 bases each). This CDR3 contains 15 residues. Trimming cost V 1 base and J 1 base, with 11 bases left between them. The germline V gene encodes CDR1 MNHNS and CDR2 SASEGT. CDR3 loop: CASSEGGWRSYEQYF. The CDR3 DNA is TGTGCCAGCAGTGAAGGGGGGTGGCGATCCTACGAGCAGTACTTC.

This clone has a single count. This sequence joins TRBV28 and TRBJ2-7; TRBD2 might be the D (6 bases). CDR3 length: 15 residues. Looked up from germline, CDR1 is MDHEN and CDR2 is SYDVKM. With 7 bases removed from V and 0 bases from J, the gap between germline ends came to 16 bases. The CDR3 loop reads CASTGGVLSSYEQYF. CDR3 DNA: TGTGCCAGCACCGGGGGAGTACTGAGCTCCTACGAGCAGTACTTC.

The chain couples TRBV4-3 to TRBJ2-1; 10 positions agree with TRBD2. The J segment lost 3 bases and the V segment lost 1 base, leaving 6 bases of the junction unmatched. The germline V gene has CDR1 LGHNA and CDR2 YSLEER. The CDR3 is made up of 17 amino acids. CDR3 sequence reads: CASSQGSSGSHYNEQFF. CDR3 coding DNA: TGCGCCAGCAGCCAAGGCTCTAGCGGGAGCCACTACAATGAGCAGTTCTTC.

The genes are TRBV7-7 and TRBJ2-7; perhaps TRBD1 as D (5 bases). This CDR3 comprises 18 residues. The germline V and J ends were trimmed by 5 bases and 0 bases, with 23 bases remaining between them. The germline V gene encodes CDR1 SSHAT and CDR2 FNYEAQ (reference sequence). DNA of the CDR3: TGTGCCAGCAGCCCCACGCTGGCTACCAGGGCTAGCTCCTACGAGCAGTACTTC. It translates to CASSPTLATRASSYEQYF.

J is TRBJ2-3 and V is TRBV7-6, with D possibly matching TRBD2 (5 bases). Trimming stripped 2 bases from V and 0 bases from J, with 9 bases between. Germline V gene lookup returns CDR1 SGHVS and CDR2 FNYEAQ. The CDR3 loop spans 15 amino acids. The CDR3 here is CASSLIGLSTDTQYF. The DNA of the CDR3 is TGTGCCAGCAGCTTAATCGGACTGAGCACAGATACGCAGTATTTT.

This chain joins TRBV18 and TRBJ1-5, with TRBD1 as a possible D gene (6 bases). Germline values: CDR1 KGHSH, CDR2 LQKENI. This CDR3 contains 15 residues. V was clipped by 6 bases and J by 1 base, with 13 bases between them. Here the CDR3 reads CASSRETGSNQPQHF. The CDR3 DNA reads TGTGCCAGCTCTCGCGAAACAGGGAGCAATCAGCCCCAGCATTTT.

This clone was recorded once. This chain connects TRBV6-5 to TRBJ1-2; D might be TRBD1 (6 bases). This CDR3 has 12 amino acids. V lost 6 bases and J 7 bases, leaving 12 bases between the germline ends. Germline loops: CDR1 MNHEY, CDR2 SVGAGI. Here the CDR3 reads CASRRGGSGYTF. As DNA, the CDR3 is TGTGCCAGCAGACGAGGGGGTTCTGGCTACACCTTC.

Only one count was recorded for this clone. The gene calls are TRBV21-1 and TRBJ2-5; the table's D call, TRBD2, has no DNA check behind it. TRBV21-1 is marked as a pseudogene. This CDR3 contains 16 residues. The CDR3 DNA sequence: TGTGCCAGCAGCAAAACCGGGACGGGGGGGCGAGAGACCCAGTACTTC. Amino acids: CASSKTGTGGRETQYF.

The chain combines TRBV9 with TRBJ2-2, with D perhaps TRBD2 (6 bases). CDR1 and CDR2 from the germline V gene are SGDLS and YYNGEE. Trimming removed 4 bases from V and 5 bases from J, with 9 bases in between. The CDR3 covers 13 residues. The CDR3 loop reads CASSPGVTGELFF. The CDR3 DNA reads TGTGCCAGCAGCCCGGGGGTTACCGGGGAGCTGTTTTTT.

V and J are TRBV29-1 and TRBJ2-1, with 10 bases aligning to TRBD1. This CDR3 comprises 14 residues. Trimming took 3 bases from V and 4 from J; bases not matched to a gene: 3. The germline CDR1 and CDR2 sequences are SQVTM and ANQGSEA. DNA of the CDR3: TGCAGCGTTGATCCGGACAGGGGGTACAATGAGCAGTTCTTC. Protein product: CSVDPDRGYNEQFF.